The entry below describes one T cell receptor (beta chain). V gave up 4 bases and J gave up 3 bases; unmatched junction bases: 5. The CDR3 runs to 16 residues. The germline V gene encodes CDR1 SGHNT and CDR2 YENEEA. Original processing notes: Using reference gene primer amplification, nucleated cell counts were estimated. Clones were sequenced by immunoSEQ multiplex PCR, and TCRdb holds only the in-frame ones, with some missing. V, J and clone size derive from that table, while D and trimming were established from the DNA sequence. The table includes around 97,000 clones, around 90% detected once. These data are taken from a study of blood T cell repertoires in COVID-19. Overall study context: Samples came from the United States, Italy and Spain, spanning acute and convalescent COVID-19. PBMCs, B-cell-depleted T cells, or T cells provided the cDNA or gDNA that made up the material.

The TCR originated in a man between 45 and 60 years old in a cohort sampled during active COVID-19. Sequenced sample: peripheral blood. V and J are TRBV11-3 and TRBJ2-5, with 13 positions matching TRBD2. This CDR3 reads CASSSLTSGGKETQYF. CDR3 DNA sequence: TGTGCCAGCAGCTCGCTGACTAGCGGGGGGAAAGAGACCCAGTACTTC. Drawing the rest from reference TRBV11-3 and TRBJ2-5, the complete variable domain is EAGVVQSPRYKIIEKKQPVAFWCNPISGHNTLYWYLQNLGQGPELLIRYENEEAVDDSQLPKDRFSAERLKGVDSTLKIQPAELGDSAVYLCASSSLTSGGKETQYFGPGTRLLVL.